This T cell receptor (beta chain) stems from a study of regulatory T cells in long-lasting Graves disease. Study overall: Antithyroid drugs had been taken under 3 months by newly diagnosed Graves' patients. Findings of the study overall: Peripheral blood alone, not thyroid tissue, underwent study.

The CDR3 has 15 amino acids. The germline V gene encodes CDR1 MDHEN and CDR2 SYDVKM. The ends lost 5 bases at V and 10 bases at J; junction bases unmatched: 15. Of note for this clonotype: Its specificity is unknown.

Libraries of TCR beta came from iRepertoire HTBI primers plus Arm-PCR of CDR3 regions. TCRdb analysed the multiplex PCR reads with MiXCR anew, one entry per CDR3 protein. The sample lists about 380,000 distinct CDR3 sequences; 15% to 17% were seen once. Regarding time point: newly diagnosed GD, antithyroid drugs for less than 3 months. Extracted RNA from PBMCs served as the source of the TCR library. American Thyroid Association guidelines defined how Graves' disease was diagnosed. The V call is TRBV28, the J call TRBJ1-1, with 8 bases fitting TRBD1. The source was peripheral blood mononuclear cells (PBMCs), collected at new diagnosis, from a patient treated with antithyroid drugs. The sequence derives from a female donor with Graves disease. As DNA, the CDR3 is TGTGCCAGCAGTGCCGGGACAGGTAGGCGTCCGGGAGCTTTCTTT. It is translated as CASSAGTGRRPGAFF.